This T cell receptor beta chain stems from a study of blood T cell repertoires in COVID-19. Across the study: Some COVID-19 samples were acute and others convalescent; all came from the United States, Italy and Spain. PBMCs, B-cell-depleted T cells, or T cells provided the cDNA or gDNA that made up the material.

Original processing methods: Amplification of reference gene primers was used by the study to estimate nucleated cell counts. The protocol was immunoSEQ multiplex PCR, while the TCRdb copy is restricted to in-frame clones and leaves out a portion. V and J calls and clone size are as listed in that table; D and trimming were resolved from the DNA. The sample lists fewer than 300,000 clones, approximately 83% occurring once. Germline CDR1 reads MGHRA; CDR2 reads YSYEKL. CDR3 length equals 16 residues. The V end lost 4 bases, the J end lost 4 bases, and 16 bases lay between the germline ends. The J gene is TRBJ2-2, the V gene TRBV4-1; weak D call: TRBD2 (7 bases). This receptor was taken from a woman aged 50 to 60 who had recovered from COVID-19. The specimen sequenced was peripheral blood. The CDR3 DNA is TGCGCCAGCAGCCCACCACTAGGGGGGGCCACCGGGGAGCTGTTTTTT. Protein: CASSPPLGGATGELFF.